Listed here are 32 T cell receptor beta chains from one sample, sequenced in a study of T cell responses to AZD1222 COVID-19 vaccine (dated by TCRdb to about 2021). Libraries were made using the immunoSEQ multiplex PCR assay. The clones in this table, taken by TCRdb from immuneACCESS, are in-frame only. Not every clone is retained; where verified, under half of the shortfall comes from an unresolved V gene, and the cause of the rest is unknown. The sample table holds around 140,000 clones, of which roughly 86% were seen once. The ten largest clones take up over 4.5% of the sample. Read against the paper, the sample's time point label means: about 28 days (+/-7) after the second vaccine dose. The sample was peripheral blood, taken 28 days after the second AZD1222 dose. Receptors were obtained from an adult who received the AZD1222 COVID-19 vaccine.

The chain combines TRBV18 with TRBJ2-7; TRBD2 matches 13 bases. The CDR3 is made up of 15 amino acids. Germline loops: CDR1 KGHSH, CDR2 LQKENI. The V segment lost 4 bases and the J segment 4 bases; nucleotides outside the gene matches: 4. CDR3 nucleotide sequence: TGTGCCAGCTCACGGACTAGCGGGAGCGTGTACGAGCAGTACTTC. Protein: CASSRTSGSVYEQYF.

The chain has TRBV18 and TRBJ1-3; D is possibly TRBD1 (6 bases). There are 13 residues in the CDR3. V lost 5 bases, J lost 2 bases, and 7 bases lay in between. CDR1 and CDR2 (germline): KGHSH, LQKENI. The CDR3 sequence: CASSKGAGNTIYF. In DNA, the CDR3 is TGTGCCAGCTCAAAGGGGGCTGGAAACACCATATATTTT.

The chain couples TRBV4-1 to TRBJ1-5; weak D call: TRBD1 (5 bases). Per germline, CDR1 MGHRA and CDR2 YSYEKL. Trimming removed 0 bases at V and 6 bases at J, with 9 bases between. The CDR3 spans 14 residues. CDR3 protein: CASSQERGPQPQHF. CDR3 in DNA: TGCGCCAGCAGCCAAGAACGGGGACCTCAGCCCCAGCATTTT.

CDR3 nucleotide sequence: TGTGCCAGCAGTTCGGACATTGGGGGCAATCAGCCCCAGCATTTT. Amino acid sequence: CASSSDIGGNQPQHF. This chain joins TRBV7-9 and TRBJ1-5; possible D gene TRBD1, 5 bases. The germline V gene has CDR1 SEHNR and CDR2 FQNEAQ (reference sequence). The CDR3 extends over 15 amino acids. V was clipped by 6 bases and J by 2 bases, with 14 bases between them.

The chain employs TRBV4-2 and TRBJ1-1; D call uncertain. V gave up 0 bases and J gave up 6 bases, with 8 bases separating them. CDR1 and CDR2 (germline): LGHNA, YNFKEQ. This CDR3 has 13 amino acids. The CDR3 bases are TGTGCCAGCAGCCAAGATAAGGTTGCTGAAGCTTTCTTT. This translates into CASSQDKVAEAFF.

CDR3 DNA sequence: TGTGCCAGCAGCCTAGGACAGACCTACGGTGGCTACACCTTC. This gives the protein CASSLGQTYGGYTF. The rearrangement uses TRBV5-4 and TRBJ1-2; D might be TRBD1 (6 bases). The CDR3 runs to 14 residues. V lost 4 bases, J lost 7 bases, and 17 bases lay in between. In germline, CDR1 is SGHNT, CDR2 YYREEE (reference sequence).

This chain links TRBV9 with TRBJ1-2; perhaps TRBD1 as D (5 bases). The V end lost 0 bases, the J end lost 4 bases, and 10 bases lay between the germline ends. This CDR3 contains 14 residues. Germline CDR1 and CDR2: SGDLS and YYNGEE. CDR3 in amino acids: CASSVAGDGYGYTF. The CDR3 nucleotides are TGTGCCAGCAGCGTAGCGGGGGATGGCTATGGCTACACCTTC.

The chain employs TRBV3-1 (or the pseudogene TRBV3-2) and TRBJ1-5; 8 nucleotides agree with TRBD1. Germline V gene sequence: CDR1 LGHDT, CDR2 YNNKEL (reference sequence). Trimming at V came to 4 bases and at J to 4 bases, leaving 6 bases not matched to a gene. The CDR3 spans 15 residues. CDR3 in amino acids: CASSPSTGGNQPQHF. The CDR3 nucleotides read TGTGCCAGCAGCCCCTCCACAGGGGGGAATCAGCCCCAGCATTTT.

V gene TRBV28 combines with J gene TRBJ1-1; D ambiguous. The CDR3 loop spans 12 amino acids. Germline CDR1 reads MDHEN; CDR2 reads SYDVKM. V lost 0 bases to trimming and J lost 4 bases, with 3 bases between them. CDR3 amino acids: CASSLWRTEAFF. CDR3 coding DNA: TGTGCCAGCAGTTTATGGCGCACTGAAGCTTTCTTT.

In the case of this clone: Other DNA sequences within the sample encode an identical CDR3. This chain connects TRBV15 to TRBJ1-1; D perhaps matches TRBD1 (6 bases). Between the trimmed V and J ends, which lost 0 bases and 0 bases, there was a span of 8 bases. CDR3 size: 15 residues. CDR1 is LNHNV and CDR2 is YYDKDF in the germline V gene (reference sequence). The CDR3 is CATSRETGMNTEAFF. The CDR3 DNA reads as TGTGCCACCAGCAGAGAGACAGGCATGAACACTGAAGCTTTCTTT.

The chain recombines TRBV28 with TRBJ2-7; 9 nucleotides align to TRBD1. The CDR3 is made up of 15 amino acids. V gave up 5 bases and J gave up 3 bases; unmatched junction bases: 8. Per the germline V gene, CDR1 is MDHEN and CDR2 is SYDVKM. In nucleotides, the CDR3 is TGTGCCAGCAGTCCGGGGACAGGGTCTTTCTACGAGCAGTACTTC. It yields the protein CASSPGTGSFYEQYF. The variable domain in full, with the rest retrieved from reference TRBV28 and TRBJ2-7, is DVKVTQSSRYLVKRTGEKVFLECVQDMDHENMFWYRQDPGLGLRLIYFSYDVKMKEKGDIPEGYSVSREKKERFSLILESASTNQTSMYLCASSPGTGSFYEQYFGPGTRLTVT.

The chain employs TRBV18 and TRBJ2-1; D call uncertain. Trimming stripped 3 bases from V and 0 bases from J, with 9 bases between. The CDR3 contains 15 residues. In germline, CDR1 is KGHSH, CDR2 LQKENI. The CDR3 protein is CASSPGGSSYNEQFF. The CDR3 DNA is TGTGCCAGCTCACCCGGCGGCAGCTCCTACAATGAGCAGTTCTTC.

The chain couples TRBV30 to TRBJ1-5, with a possible D match to TRBD1 (5 bases). V was pared by 4 bases and J by 2 bases, with 9 bases between. Germline CDR1 GTSNPN, CDR2 SVGIG (reference sequence). This CDR3 is 13 amino acids long. The CDR3 here is CAWTGKGNQPQHF. DNA of the CDR3: TGTGCCTGGACAGGGAAGGGCAATCAGCCCCAGCATTTT.

CDR3 coding DNA: TGCGCCAGCAGCCAAACGGCCTCGTGGCAGGGCGATGGCTACACCTTC. This translates into CASSQTASWQGDGYTF. The genes are TRBV4-1 and TRBJ1-2; weak D call: TRBD1 (5 bases). Per the germline V gene, CDR1 is MGHRA and CDR2 is YSYEKL. The CDR3 runs to 16 residues. Deletions cut 2 bases from V and 6 bases from J, with 19 bases between.

The chain employs TRBV19 and TRBJ1-6; 11 bases match TRBD1. V was clipped by 0 bases and J by 7 bases; unmatched bases: 2. The V gene's germline CDR1 is LNHDA and CDR2 SQIVND (reference sequence). The CDR3 totals 16 residues. The chain's CDR3 is CASSIEGTGGNSPLHF. DNA for the CDR3: TGTGCCAGTAGTATAGAAGGGACAGGGGGAAATTCACCCCTCCACTTT.

The V and J genes are TRBV7-6 and TRBJ2-3, with 9 positions matching TRBD2. This CDR3 comprises 15 residues. After removal of 5 bases from V and 7 bases from J, the junction contained 10 bases not matched to a gene. In germline, CDR1 is SGHVS, CDR2 FNYEAQ. The CDR3 here is CASSQRGVGINTQYF. The CDR3 DNA reads TGTGCCAGCAGCCAGCGGGGGGTTGGGATAAATACGCAGTATTTT.

The V gene is TRBV6-6, the J gene TRBJ1-4, with D possibly matching TRBD1 (5 bases). Germline CDR1 MNHNY, CDR2 SVGAGI (reference sequence). CDR3 size: 15 residues. V lost 8 bases, J lost 1 base, and 14 bases lay in between. DNA of the CDR3: TGTGCCAGCCTTGAGTGGGGGATAACTAATGAAAAACTGTTTTTT. Protein: CASLEWGITNEKLFF.

The V call is TRBV5-6, the J call TRBJ1-5; 9 bases map to TRBD1. Germline CDR1 is SGHDT and CDR2 is YYEEEE. The CDR3 runs to 14 residues. The J segment lost 6 bases and the V segment lost 1 base, leaving 2 bases of the junction unmatched. Here the CDR3 reads CASSLTGGGQPQHF. CDR3 nucleotide sequence: TGTGCCAGCAGCTTGACAGGGGGCGGTCAGCCCCAGCATTTT.

The rearrangement links TRBV4-2 to TRBJ2-2, with D hard to call. CDR1 and CDR2 (germline): LGHNA, YNFKEQ. The CDR3 is made up of 12 amino acids. V was shortened by 1 base and J by 6 bases, with 3 bases between the two germline ends. The CDR3 DNA is TGTGCCAGCAGCCAAGGATCCGGGGAGCTGTTTTTT. Translated: CASSQGSGELFF.

The V and J genes are TRBV5-4 and TRBJ1-2; unclear D gene. Germline V lookup: CDR1 SGHNT, CDR2 YYREEE (reference sequence). The CDR3 is made up of 13 amino acids. Trimming stripped 3 bases from V and 6 bases from J, with 12 bases between. CDR3 DNA sequence: TGTGCCAGCAGCTACGTATCCTCAAATGGCTACACCTTC. This translates into CASSYVSSNGYTF.

V and J are TRBV25-1 and TRBJ2-1, with 9 positions matching TRBD1. In germline, CDR1 is MGHDK, CDR2 SYGVNS. V shed 6 bases and J 3 bases; nucleotides not matched to a gene: 6. The CDR3 is 15 residues long. For the CDR3, the DNA is TGTGCCAGCAGCTCTGGGACAGGGAACTACAATGAGCAGTTCTTC. It specifies CASSSGTGNYNEQFF.

The rearrangement joins TRBV12-3 or TRBV12-4 to TRBJ1-2; D not resolved. The CDR3 is 13 residues long. Trimming removed 3 bases at V and 0 bases at J, with 5 bases between. CDR3: CASSFRANYGYTF. In DNA, the CDR3 is TGTGCCAGCAGTTTTCGGGCTAACTATGGCTACACCTTC.

Note on this clone: The junction and the germline gene differ at one end; a read error may be behind it. The J gene is TRBJ2-7, the V gene TRBV23-1, with TRBD2 as a possible D gene (6 bases). TRBV23-1 is identified as an open reading frame with a role that is uncertain. The CDR3 has 21 amino acids. DNA of the CDR3: TGCGCCCGCAGTCAACTCCCAGGCGGGGAATACGCGCGGCGGGGCCCCTACGAGCAGTACTTC. It specifies CARSQLPGGEYARRGPYEQYF.

The chain links TRBV7-8 to TRBJ2-1; 7 bases match TRBD2. The germline V gene encodes CDR1 SGHVS and CDR2 FQNEAQ. This CDR3 is built from 15 residues. With V trimmed by 1 base and J by 10 bases, 10 bases remained unmatched. CDR3 sequence: CASSLEGGPGGEQFF. DNA of the CDR3: TGTGCCAGCAGCTTAGAGGGAGGGCCGGGAGGCGAGCAGTTCTTC. Supplemented by reference TRBV7-8 and TRBJ2-1, the full variable domain reads GAGVSQSPRYKVAKRGQDVALRCDPISGHVSLFWYQQALGQGPEFLTYFQNEAQLDKSGLPSDRFFAERPEGSVSTLKIQRTQQEDSAVYLCASSLEGGPGGEQFFGPGTRLTVL.

The CDR3 reads CSVVRGAGAEAFF. The CDR3, as DNA: TGCAGCGTTGTTAGGGGGGCAGGGGCTGAAGCTTTCTTT. This rearrangement joins TRBV29-1 to TRBJ1-1; tentatively, D is TRBD1 (6 bases). Trimming left V 4 bases short and J 6 bases short, with 15 bases between. CDR1 and CDR2 (germline): SQVTM, ANQGSEA. The CDR3 spans 13 residues.

This clone was counted a few times. The chain employs TRBV3-1 (or the pseudogene TRBV3-2) and TRBJ1-6; D is unresolved. CDR1 and CDR2 (germline): LGHDT, YNNKEL (reference sequence). The CDR3 length is 13 residues. V was shortened by 4 bases and J by 7 bases, with 8 bases between the two germline ends. CDR3 coding DNA: TGTGCCAGCAGCCCACAAGGGAATTCACCCCTCCACTTT. It encodes CASSPQGNSPLHF.

The chain recombines TRBV7-9 with TRBJ1-5; no firm D call. The germline V and J ends were trimmed by 1 base and 3 bases, with 7 bases remaining between them. This CDR3 spans 14 amino acids. The V gene's germline CDR1 is SEHNR and CDR2 FQNEAQ (reference sequence). CDR3 coding DNA: TGTGCCAGCAGCTTAGGAGGGTTCAATCAGCCCCAGCATTTT. Protein product: CASSLGGFNQPQHF.

The chain joins TRBV7-8 to TRBJ2-5, with no clear D. Germline CDR1 is SGHVS and CDR2 is FQNEAQ. Trimming left V 0 bases short and J 7 bases short, with 9 bases between. This CDR3 is 13 amino acids long. The CDR3 DNA sequence: TGTGCCAGCAGCTTAGCGCCCCTAGGGACCCAGTACTTC. Translating gives CASSLAPLGTQYF.

V gene TRBV24-1 combines with J gene TRBJ1-2, with 10 nucleotides matching TRBD1. Unmatched junction bases numbered 4, after V lost 7 bases and J lost 3 bases. This CDR3 is built from 14 residues. Germline-derived CDR1 and CDR2 are KGHDR and SFDVKD. CDR3 sequence (DNA): TGTGCCACCAGAGGGACAGGGGTTGACTATGGCTACACCTTC. Its protein product is CATRGTGVDYGYTF.

As DNA, the CDR3 is TGTGCCAGTAGTATCCCCCTCCCTGGAAACACCATATATTTT. Amino acids: CASSIPLPGNTIYF. The rearrangement uses TRBV19 and TRBJ1-3; D is ambiguous. Germline assignment: CDR1 LNHDA and CDR2 SQIVND (reference sequence). Trimming took off 3 bases at V and 2 bases at J, with 8 bases between the two ends. CDR3 size: 14 residues.

The chain combines TRBV5-1 with TRBJ1-5, with D hard to call. V lost 2 bases and J 11 bases, leaving 14 bases between the germline ends. This CDR3 has 13 amino acids. Germline V gene lookup returns CDR1 SGHRS and CDR2 YFSETQ. The CDR3 loop is CASSFGRQSAQHF. DNA for the CDR3: TGCGCCAGCAGCTTTGGTCGGCAATCAGCCCAGCATTTT.

The genes are TRBV2 and TRBJ1-5, with 8 nucleotides matching TRBD1. CDR1 is SNHLY and CDR2 is FYNNEI in the germline V gene. The CDR3 is made up of 15 amino acids. Trimming cost V 6 bases and J 0 bases; bases outside gene matches: 4. CDR3 residues: CASSDDRGSNQPQHF. The DNA of the CDR3 is TGTGCCAGCAGCGACGACAGGGGTAGCAATCAGCCCCAGCATTTT.